This T cell receptor (beta chain) was recovered during a study of patients and donors after allogeneic stem cell transplantation. TCRdb independently ran MiXCR on the RT-PCR reads; one entry per CDR3 protein. The repertoire holds 70,000 or so distinct CDR3 sequences, with about a quarter as singletons. This receptor was identified in a human donor who was either an allogeneic HSCT recipient or a stem cell or donor lymphocyte infusion donor (not recorded which). It is not recorded whose cells these are; they may come from a transplant donor. The specimen sequenced was blood, either unsorted or a sorted T cell fraction (not recorded which).

In DNA form, the CDR3 reads TGTGCCAGCAGTTCGACACTGGATAATGAAAAACTGTTTTTT. It specifies CASSSTLDNEKLFF. The chain uses TRBV12-3 or TRBV12-4 and TRBJ1-4; D is undetermined. The CDR3 loop spans 14 amino acids. Trimming removed 4 bases from V and 4 bases from J, with 10 bases in between.